Here is one TCR beta chain with its context. Its antigen is undetermined. The data derive from a study of CD8+ T cells in alopecia areata. Overall study context: The duration of tofacitinib was 6 to 18 months, with 6 months off drug afterward. Severity was scored as percentage of affected scalp area in treated patients.

cDNA reverse transcribed from extracted RNA served as the sequencing template. Using immunoSEQ multiplex PCR, the repertoire was profiled, and TCRdb retains in-frame clones only, with some absent. Of a few hundred thousand clones listed, approximately 47% are singletons. Treatment reported: oral pan-JAK inhibitor, 5-10 mg twice daily. Germline assignment: CDR1 MDHEN and CDR2 SYDVKM. The CDR3 runs 14 residues. The ends were cut back, 2 bases at V and 4 bases at J, with 11 bases in the middle. Overall study findings and caveats: Greater clonality was observed in lesional scalp samples, especially alopecia totalis/universalis, versus normal scalp. Many expanded lesional clones persisted in scalp and blood during tofacitinib treatment.

Sequencing used CD4+ T cells sorted from blood, obtained around week 36, from a patient treated with tofacitinib. This clonotype was obtained from a human donor with alopecia areata. The chain recombines TRBV28 with TRBJ1-2; no clear D. The CDR3: CASSLPDPLYGYTF. The CDR3 region has the DNA TGTGCCAGCAGTTTACCCGATCCCCTCTATGGCTACACCTTC.